The 3 T cell receptor beta chains in this list originate from one sample, sequenced in a study of cytomegalovirus exposure and HLA in healthy donors. Primers: 60 Vbeta forward and 13 Jbeta reverse. Using immunoSEQ multiplex PCR, the repertoire was profiled, and TCRdb retains in-frame clones only, with some absent. The sample includes fewer than 85,000 clones, 70% to 80% of them seen just once. The source material was PBMCs. These receptors originate from a man aged 40-50 years in good health and CMV-seropositive.

The chain employs TRBV28 and TRBJ1-6; the D is unclear. Germline V gene sequence: CDR1 MDHEN, CDR2 SYDVKM. The V and J ends lost 6 bases and 0 bases respectively, with 21 bases between them. This CDR3 has 19 amino acids. CDR3 coding DNA: TGTGCCAGCAGCGACACCCCCGGTCGGGAGAGCTCCTATAATTCACCCCTCCACTTT. It codes for CASSDTPGRESSYNSPLHF.

This sequence joins TRBV9 and TRBJ2-3, with D possibly TRBD2 on 7 matching bases. V was clipped by 1 base and J by 2 bases, with 17 bases between them. The CDR3 totals 17 residues. CDR1 and CDR2 (germline): SGDLS, YYNGEE. For the CDR3, the DNA is TGTGCCAGCAGCGTATTAGCCGGGGGGCGCTTCACAGATACGCAGTATTTT. Translation gives CASSVLAGGRFTDTQYF.

The chain uses TRBV5-4 and TRBJ2-1; 7 positions match TRBD1. The CDR3 spans 15 residues. With V trimmed by 4 bases and J by 0 bases, 4 bases remained unmatched. In germline, CDR1 is SGHNT, CDR2 YYREEE (reference sequence). The CDR3 DNA follows: TGTGCCAGCAGCCGGGACAGCAGCTCCTACAATGAGCAGTTCTTC. This sequence encodes CASSRDSSSYNEQFF.